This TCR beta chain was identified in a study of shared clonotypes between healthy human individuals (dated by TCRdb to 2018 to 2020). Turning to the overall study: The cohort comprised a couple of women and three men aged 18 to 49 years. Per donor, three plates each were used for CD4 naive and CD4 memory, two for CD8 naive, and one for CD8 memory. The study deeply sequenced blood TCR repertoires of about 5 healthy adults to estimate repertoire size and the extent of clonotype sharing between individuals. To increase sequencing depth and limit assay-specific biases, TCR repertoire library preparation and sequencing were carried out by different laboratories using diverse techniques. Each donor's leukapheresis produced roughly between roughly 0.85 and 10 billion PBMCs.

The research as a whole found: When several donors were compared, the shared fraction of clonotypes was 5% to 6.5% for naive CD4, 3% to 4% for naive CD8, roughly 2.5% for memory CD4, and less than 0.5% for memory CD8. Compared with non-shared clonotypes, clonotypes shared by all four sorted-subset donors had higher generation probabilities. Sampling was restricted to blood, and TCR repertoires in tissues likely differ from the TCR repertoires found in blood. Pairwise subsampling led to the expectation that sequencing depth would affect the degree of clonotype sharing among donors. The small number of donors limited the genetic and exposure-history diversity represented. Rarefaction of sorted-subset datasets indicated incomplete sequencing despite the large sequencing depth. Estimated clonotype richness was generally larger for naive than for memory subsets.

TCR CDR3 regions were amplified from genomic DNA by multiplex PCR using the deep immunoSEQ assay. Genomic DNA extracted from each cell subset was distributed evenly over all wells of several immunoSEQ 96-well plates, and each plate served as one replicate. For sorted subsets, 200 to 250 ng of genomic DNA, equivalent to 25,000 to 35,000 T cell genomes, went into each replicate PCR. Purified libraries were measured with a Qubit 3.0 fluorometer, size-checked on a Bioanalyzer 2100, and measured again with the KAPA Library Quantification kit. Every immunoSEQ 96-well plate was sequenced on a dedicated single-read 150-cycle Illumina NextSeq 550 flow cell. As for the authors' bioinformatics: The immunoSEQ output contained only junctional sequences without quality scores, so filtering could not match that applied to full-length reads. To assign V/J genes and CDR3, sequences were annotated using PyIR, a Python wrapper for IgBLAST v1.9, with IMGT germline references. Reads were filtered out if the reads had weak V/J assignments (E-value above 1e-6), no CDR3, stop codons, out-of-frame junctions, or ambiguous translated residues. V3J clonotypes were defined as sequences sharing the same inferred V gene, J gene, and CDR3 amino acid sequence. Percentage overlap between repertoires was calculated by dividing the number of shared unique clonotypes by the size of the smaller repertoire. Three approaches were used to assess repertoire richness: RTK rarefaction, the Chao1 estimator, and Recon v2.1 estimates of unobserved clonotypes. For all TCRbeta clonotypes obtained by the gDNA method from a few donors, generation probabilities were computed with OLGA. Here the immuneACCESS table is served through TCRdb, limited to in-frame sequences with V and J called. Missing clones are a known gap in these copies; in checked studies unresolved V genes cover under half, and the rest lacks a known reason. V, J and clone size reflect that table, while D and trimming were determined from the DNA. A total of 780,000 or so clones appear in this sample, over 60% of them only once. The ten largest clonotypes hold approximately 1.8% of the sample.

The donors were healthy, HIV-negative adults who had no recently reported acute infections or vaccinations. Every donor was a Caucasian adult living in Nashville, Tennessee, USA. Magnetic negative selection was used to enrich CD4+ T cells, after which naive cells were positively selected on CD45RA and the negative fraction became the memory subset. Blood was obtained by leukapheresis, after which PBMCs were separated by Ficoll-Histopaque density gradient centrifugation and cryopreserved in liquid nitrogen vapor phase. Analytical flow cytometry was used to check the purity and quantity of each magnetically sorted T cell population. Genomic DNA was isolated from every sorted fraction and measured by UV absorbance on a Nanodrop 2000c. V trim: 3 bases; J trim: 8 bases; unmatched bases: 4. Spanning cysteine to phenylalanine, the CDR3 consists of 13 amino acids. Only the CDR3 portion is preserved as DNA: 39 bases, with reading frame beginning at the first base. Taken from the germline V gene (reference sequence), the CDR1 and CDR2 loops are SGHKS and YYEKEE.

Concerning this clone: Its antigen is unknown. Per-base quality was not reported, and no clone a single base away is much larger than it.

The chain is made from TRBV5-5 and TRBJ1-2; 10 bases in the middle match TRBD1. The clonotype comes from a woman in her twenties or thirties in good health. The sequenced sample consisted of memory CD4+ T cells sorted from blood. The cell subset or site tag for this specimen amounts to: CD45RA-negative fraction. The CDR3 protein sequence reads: CASSSGQGSGYTF. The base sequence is TGTGCCAGCAGCTCGGGACAGGGGTCCGGCTACACCTTC. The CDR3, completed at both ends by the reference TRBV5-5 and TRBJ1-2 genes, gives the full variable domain DAGVTQSPTHLIKTRGQQVTLRCSPISGHKSVSWYQQVLGQGPQFIFQYYEKEERGRGNFPDRFSARQFPNYSSELNVNALLLGDSALYLCASSSGQGSGYTFGSGTRLTVV.